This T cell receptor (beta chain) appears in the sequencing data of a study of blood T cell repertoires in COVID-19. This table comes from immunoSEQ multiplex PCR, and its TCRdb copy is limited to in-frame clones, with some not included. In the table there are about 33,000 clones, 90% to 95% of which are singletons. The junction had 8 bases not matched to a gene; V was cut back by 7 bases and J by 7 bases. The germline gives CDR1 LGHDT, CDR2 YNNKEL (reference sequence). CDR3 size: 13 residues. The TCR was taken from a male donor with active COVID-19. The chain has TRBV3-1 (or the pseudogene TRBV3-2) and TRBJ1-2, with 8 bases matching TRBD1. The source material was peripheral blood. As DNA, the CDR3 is TGTGCCAGCACCATTTCAGGGGGCTCTGGCTACACCTTC. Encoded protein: CASTISGGSGYTF.